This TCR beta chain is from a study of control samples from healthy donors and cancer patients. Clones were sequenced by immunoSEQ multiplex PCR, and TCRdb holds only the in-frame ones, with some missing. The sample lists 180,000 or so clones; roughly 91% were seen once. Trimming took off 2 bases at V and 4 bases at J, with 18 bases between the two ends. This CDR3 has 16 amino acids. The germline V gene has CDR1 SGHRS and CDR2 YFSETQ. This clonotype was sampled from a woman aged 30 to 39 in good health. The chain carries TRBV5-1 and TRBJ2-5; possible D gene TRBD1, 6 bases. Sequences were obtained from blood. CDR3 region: CASSFSTRGKGETQYF. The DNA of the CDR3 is TGCGCCAGCAGCTTCTCGACCAGGGGAAAGGGAGAGACCCAGTACTTC. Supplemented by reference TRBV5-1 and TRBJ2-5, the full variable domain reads KAGVTQTPRYLIKTRGQQVTLSCSPISGHRSVSWYQQTPGQGLQFLFEYFSETQRNKGNFPGRFSGRQFSNSRSEMNVSTLELGDSALYLCASSFSTRGKGETQYFGPGTRLLVL.